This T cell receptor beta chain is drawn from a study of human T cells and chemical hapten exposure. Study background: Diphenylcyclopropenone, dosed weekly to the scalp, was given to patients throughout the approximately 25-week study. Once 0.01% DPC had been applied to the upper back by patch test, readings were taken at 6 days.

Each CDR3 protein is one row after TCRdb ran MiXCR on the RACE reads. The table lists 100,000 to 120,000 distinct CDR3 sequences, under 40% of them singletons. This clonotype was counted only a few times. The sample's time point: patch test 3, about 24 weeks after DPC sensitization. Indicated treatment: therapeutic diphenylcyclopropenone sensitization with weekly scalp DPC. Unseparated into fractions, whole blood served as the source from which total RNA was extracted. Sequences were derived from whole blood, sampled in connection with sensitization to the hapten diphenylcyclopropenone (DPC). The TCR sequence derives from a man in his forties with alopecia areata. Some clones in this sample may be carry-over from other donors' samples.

The CDR3 loop reads CASSYWRSRIANYGYTF. CDR3 nucleotides: TGTGCCAGCAGTTACTGGCGGAGCAGGATAGCTAACTATGGCTACACCTTC. This sequence joins TRBV6-5 and TRBJ1-2; D is undetermined. The CDR3 is 17 residues long. The V gene lost 1 base and the J gene lost 0 bases, with 15 bases spanning the gap. The V gene's germline CDR1 is MNHEY and CDR2 SVGAGI.